The 27 T cell receptor beta chains presented below share a single source sample, sequenced in a study of Graves' ophthalmopathy and Graves' hyperthyroidism. The study amplified TCR beta CDR3 regions using RNA transcripts. First-round RT-PCR relied on HTBI primers, and a second-round multiplex PCR came next. TCRdb fed the multiplex PCR reads into MiXCR, producing one record per CDR3 protein. The sample holds hundreds of thousands of distinct CDR3 sequences; under 50% are singletons and the top ten take over 2.5%. The specimen was peripheral blood. The receptor source for this set is an adult man with Graves' ophthalmopathy.

The rearrangement uses TRBV19 and TRBJ1-2; D possibly corresponds to TRBD1 (5 bases). V lost 5 bases and J 4 bases, leaving 14 bases between the germline ends. The CDR3 length is 14 residues. Germline loops: CDR1 LNHDA, CDR2 SQIVND (reference sequence). For the CDR3, the DNA is TGTGCCAGTAGTCAGGACGGGGGACGCTATGGCTACACCTTC. Protein: CASSQDGGRYGYTF.

Ten or more counts support this clonotype. The rearrangement links TRBV9 to TRBJ1-2, with D unresolved. The V and J ends lost 3 bases and 2 bases respectively, with 2 bases between them. The CDR3 has 11 amino acids. Germline lookup yields CDR1 SGDLS and CDR2 YYNGEE. The CDR3 bases are TGTGCCAGCAGCGCCAACTATGGCTACACCTTC. Its translation is CASSANYGYTF.

This clonotype came up many times. The J gene is TRBJ1-1, the V gene TRBV15; 9 positions agree with TRBD1. The CDR3 consists of 15 residues. After removal of 4 bases from V and 3 bases from J, the junction contained 6 bases not matched to a gene. Per the germline V gene, CDR1 is LNHNV and CDR2 is YYDKDF (reference sequence). This CDR3 is CATSTPGQGDTEAFF. The CDR3, as DNA: TGTGCCACCAGCACACCGGGACAGGGCGACACTGAAGCTTTCTTT. Full variable domain (missing parts from reference TRBV15 and TRBJ1-1): DAMVIQNPRYQVTQFGKPVTLSCSQTLNHNVMYWYQQKSSQAPKLLFHYYDKDFNNEADTPDNFQSRRPNTSFCFLDIRSPGLGDTAMYLCATSTPGQGDTEAFFGQGTRLTVV.

This chain connects TRBV9 to TRBJ2-7; D perhaps matches TRBD2 (6 bases). The CDR3 spans 14 residues. With 0 bases removed from V and 2 bases from J, the gap between germline ends came to 9 bases. In germline, CDR1 is SGDLS, CDR2 YYNGEE. The chain's CDR3 is CASSVDAGTYEQYF. The DNA for the CDR3 is TGTGCCAGCAGCGTAGACGCGGGAACCTACGAGCAGTACTTC.

This clonotype was seen ten or more times. The rearrangement uses TRBV5-8 and TRBJ2-7, with D tentatively TRBD1 (5 bases). The CDR3 covers 15 residues. Germline-derived CDR1 and CDR2 are SGHTS and YDEGEE. V dropped 0 bases and J dropped 2 bases, with 12 bases sitting between them. CDR3 DNA: TGTGCCAGCAGCTTGGCTCTGGACATTGCCTACGAGCAGTACTTC. Translated: CASSLALDIAYEQYF.

Only a few counts were recorded for this clonotype. This chain joins TRBV6-6 and TRBJ1-3, with 7 bases identical to TRBD1. The V segment lost 6 bases and the J segment 2 bases; nucleotides outside the gene matches: 7. Germline assignment: CDR1 MNHNY and CDR2 SVGAGI (reference sequence). This CDR3 contains 15 residues. CDR3 sequence: CASRAATGPGNTIYF. In DNA, the CDR3 is TGTGCCAGCAGGGCCGCGACAGGGCCTGGAAACACCATATATTTT.

This clonotype appeared a few times. This sequence joins TRBV6-9 and TRBJ2-7, with 7 bases that match TRBD2. Trimming cost V 4 bases and J 3 bases; bases outside gene matches: 6. CDR3 length equals 14 residues. Per the germline V gene, CDR1 is MNHGY and CDR2 is SVAAGI. The DNA for the CDR3 is TGTGCCAGCAGTTCCGCGGGGAGGGTCTACGAGCAGTACTTC. Translated: CASSSAGRVYEQYF.

The J gene is TRBJ2-2, the V gene TRBV5-8; D not certain. Germline values: CDR1 SGHTS, CDR2 YDEGEE. V was clipped by 4 bases and J by 3 bases, with 16 bases between them. This CDR3 region has 16 residues. CDR3 sequence (DNA): TGTGCCAGCAGCACAGACCCCCCGGCGGACACCGGGGAGCTGTTTTTT. As protein: CASSTDPPADTGELFF.

In DNA, the CDR3 is TGTGCCAGCAGCTTAGCTAGCGGGGGCGATGAGCAGTTCTTC. Translating it yields CASSLASGGDEQFF. The rearrangement links TRBV7-8 to TRBJ2-1; 9 nucleotides match TRBD2. Germline CDR1 is SGHVS and CDR2 is FQNEAQ. Trimming removed 0 bases from V and 8 bases from J; junction bases left unmatched: 2. CDR3 length equals 14 residues.

The chain links TRBV6-6 to TRBJ1-2; possibly TRBD1 for D (5 bases). Germline CDR1 is MNHNY and CDR2 is SVGAGI (reference sequence). The ends were cut back, 0 bases at V and 4 bases at J, with 6 bases in the middle. The CDR3 totals 13 residues. The CDR3 sequence is CASSYSTAYGYTF. CDR3 DNA sequence: TGTGCCAGCAGTTACTCGACAGCCTATGGCTACACCTTC.

This clonotype was found a few times. The rearrangement joins TRBV5-6 to TRBJ1-2; 11 bases line up with TRBD1. Germline-derived CDR1 and CDR2 are SGHDT and YYEEEE. V gave up 1 base and J gave up 6 bases; unmatched junction bases: 5. CDR3 length: 15 residues. The CDR3 loop is CASSLLDRGHHGYTF. CDR3 in DNA: TGTGCCAGCAGCTTGCTGGACAGGGGGCATCATGGCTACACCTTC.

The chain combines TRBV7-7 with TRBJ2-7, with 8 bases that match TRBD1. Germline V lookup: CDR1 SSHAT, CDR2 FNYEAQ (reference sequence). This CDR3 comprises 13 residues. The CDR3 loop is CARKRTGSYEQYF. The CDR3 bases are TGTGCTAGAAAAAGGACAGGGAGCTACGAGCAGTACTTC.

The chain joins TRBV5-1 to TRBJ1-3; 7 bases agree with TRBD2. The better agreement between TRBJ2-2 and the DNA end casts doubt on the J call. The length of the CDR3 is 16 residues. CDR1 and CDR2 from the germline V gene are SGHRS and YFSETQ. The CDR3 sequence: CASSLGARELTGELFF. CDR3 nucleotides: TGCGCCAGCAGCTTGGGTGCGCGGGAGTTGACCGGGGAGCTGTTTTTT.

This chain joins TRBV10-3 and TRBJ1-2; no definite D call. Germline CDR1 is ENHRY and CDR2 is SYGVKD. V was trimmed by 11 bases and J by 6 bases, leaving 28 bases between them. The CDR3 length is 16 residues. The CDR3, as DNA: TGTGCCGGCAGTGGAGCCCCGGTTGTTCCCGTGCATGGCTACACCTTC. This sequence encodes CAGSGAPVVPVHGYTF.

The chain uses TRBV12-5 and TRBJ1-2; maybe TRBD1 (5 bases). Germline V gives CDR1 LGHNT, CDR2 FRNRAP. The CDR3 has 12 amino acids. Trimming removed 9 bases at V and 3 bases at J, with 11 bases between. The CDR3 spells CASGAGYYGYTF. For the CDR3, the DNA is TGTGCTAGCGGGGCAGGATACTATGGCTACACCTTC.

This chain connects TRBV25-1 to TRBJ2-5; D may match TRBD1 or TRBD2 (6 bases each). The germline V and J ends were trimmed by 6 bases and 3 bases, with 23 bases remaining between them. Germline-derived CDR1 and CDR2 are MGHDK and SYGVNS. CDR3 size: 17 residues. Here the CDR3 DNA reads TGTGCCAGCAGACAGGGCACCTCAGCACTAGCAAAAGAGACCCAGTACTTC. This translates into CASRQGTSALAKETQYF.

Points on this clonotype: A clone one base away is much larger, so this may be a read error. The V and J genes are TRBV7-8 and TRBJ1-2; 8 bases match TRBD1. Germline V lookup: CDR1 SGHVS, CDR2 FQNEAQ. The CDR3 length is 17 residues. CDR3 sequence reads: CASSLLGTGVTNYDYTF. Written as DNA, the CDR3 is TGTGCCAGCAGCTTACTCGGGACAGGAGTTACTAACTATGACTACACCTTC.

The chain recombines TRBV19 with TRBJ1-5; 8 bases map to TRBD1. The V gene's germline CDR1 is LNHDA and CDR2 SQIVND (reference sequence). V trimming: 4 bases; J trimming: 11 bases; junction bases outside the gene matches: 13. The CDR3 extends over 15 amino acids. CDR3 in amino acids: CASSNPGTGPKSQHF. The CDR3 DNA sequence: TGTGCCAGTAGTAACCCGGGGACAGGCCCTAAATCCCAGCATTTT. Supplemented by reference TRBV19 and TRBJ1-5, the full variable domain reads DGGITQSPKYLFRKEGQNVTLSCEQNLNHDAMYWYRQDPGQGLRLIYYSQIVNDFQKGDIAEGYSVSREKKESFPLTVTSAQKNPTAFYLCASSNPGTGPKSQHFGDGTRLSIL.

In its sample, this clonotype was seen many times. J is TRBJ2-2 and V is TRBV24-1; no reliable D call. This CDR3 has 11 residues. Germline-derived CDR1 and CDR2 are KGHDR and SFDVKD. Trimming left V 3 bases short and J 7 bases short, with 2 bases between. In DNA form, the CDR3 reads TGTGCCACCAGTGATATCGGGGAGCTGTTTTTT. It specifies CATSDIGELFF.

The sample holds many counts of this clonotype. CDR3 DNA sequence: TGTGCCAGCAGGGAGGGACAGCCTAATTCACCCCTCCACTTT. Encoded protein: CASREGQPNSPLHF. This rearrangement joins TRBV6-5 to TRBJ1-6, with TRBD1 matching over 7 bases. The V gene end was trimmed by 6 bases and the J gene end by 6 bases; junction bases not matched to a gene: 5. From germline, CDR1 is MNHEY and CDR2 SVGAGI. CDR3 length: 14 residues.

Worth noting for this clonotype: This may come from a read error, since a much larger clone is one base off. The chain joins TRBV7-8 to TRBJ2-2; no reliable D call. Germline V gene lookup returns CDR1 SGHVS and CDR2 FQNEAQ. The CDR3 has 8 amino acids. CDR3 amino acids: CDTGELFF. The CDR3 DNA is TGTGACACCGGGGAGCTGTTTTTT.

The rearrangement links TRBV2 to TRBJ1-1; D is possibly TRBD1 (5 bases). This CDR3 contains 15 residues. V lost 6 bases and J 3 bases, leaving 17 bases between the germline ends. Germline CDR1 and CDR2: SNHLY and FYNNEI. CDR3 DNA: TGTGCCAGCAGCCAGGGACTAGGCTCGGACACTGAAGCTTTCTTT. This translates into CASSQGLGSDTEAFF.

V gene TRBV15 combines with J gene TRBJ1-5; D ambiguous. The CDR3 length is 9 residues. CDR1 is LNHNV, CDR2 YYDKDF, per germline (reference sequence). The germline V and J ends were trimmed by 1 base and 11 bases, with 0 bases remaining between them. As DNA, the CDR3 is TGTGCCACCAGCAGAGCCCAGCATTTT. Translating it yields CATSRAQHF.

The table lists this clonotype with a few counts. This rearrangement joins TRBV30 to TRBJ1-1, with 10 bases that match TRBD1. This CDR3 spans 13 amino acids. CDR1 is GTSNPN and CDR2 is SVGIG in the germline V gene (reference sequence). Trimming removed 6 bases from V and 7 bases from J; junction bases left unmatched: 8. The CDR3 spells CACDRGQVGEAFF. CDR3 sequence (DNA): TGTGCCTGCGACAGGGGGCAGGTTGGTGAAGCTTTCTTT.

In this sample, this clonotype turned up a few times. This clone may be a read error of a much larger clone one base away. The chain carries TRBV7-2 and TRBJ2-6, with 15 nucleotides matching TRBD2. This CDR3 is 18 amino acids long. V dropped 5 bases and J dropped 2; count of bases not matched to a gene: 4. Germline V lookup: CDR1 SGHTA, CDR2 FQGNSA. CDR3 nucleotide sequence: TGTGCCAGCAGCCTCGGACTAGCGGGGGGGCCTGGGGCCAACGTCCTGACTTTC. This sequence encodes CASSLGLAGGPGANVLTF.

A few counts support this clonotype. The rearrangement joins TRBV4-2 to TRBJ2-5, with 10 bases that match TRBD1. The V gene end was trimmed by 2 bases and the J gene end by 0 bases; junction bases not matched to a gene: 6. The CDR3 contains 17 residues. CDR1 is LGHNA and CDR2 is YNFKEQ in the germline V gene. The CDR3 nucleotides are TGTGCCAGCAGCCAACAAGGGGGACAGGGGTACCAAGAGACCCAGTACTTC. It is translated as CASSQQGGQGYQETQYF.

This clonotype has at least ten counts. The V call is TRBV29-1, the J call TRBJ1-2; TRBD1 aligns across 7 bases. The CDR3 covers 13 residues. The junction had 13 bases not matched to a gene; V was cut back by 5 bases and J by 10 bases. CDR1 SQVTM and CDR2 ANQGSEA come from the germline V gene. This chain's CDR3 is CSVPPRTGNSYTF. As DNA, the CDR3 is TGCAGCGTTCCCCCCAGGACAGGAAATTCCTACACCTTC.